Below are 4 T cell receptor beta chains sequenced from a single sample in a study of cytomegalovirus exposure and HLA in healthy donors. The PCR used 60 Vbeta and 13 Jbeta primers. Repertoires were generated with immunoSEQ multiplex PCR, while TCRdb's copy carries only in-frame clones and drops some. The sample table includes approximately 93,000 clones. Specimen: PBMCs. These receptors were taken from a woman aged 30 to 39 in good health and CMV-seronegative.

V usage is TRBV5-1 and J usage is TRBJ1-2; tentative D call: TRBD1 (5 bases). The CDR3 consists of 14 residues. Per the germline V gene, CDR1 is SGHRS and CDR2 is YFSETQ. The V end was cut by 4 bases, the J end by 6 bases, with 16 bases between. As DNA, the CDR3 is TGCGCCAGCAGCCCGGGGGGGGTGGGAGATGGCTACACCTTC. This sequence encodes CASSPGGVGDGYTF.

This chain joins TRBV19 and TRBJ2-1, with 10 bases that match TRBD2. This CDR3 region has 15 residues. Per the germline V gene, CDR1 is LNHDA and CDR2 is SQIVND (reference sequence). V shed 0 bases, J shed 9 bases, and the junction held 5 bases outside the gene matches. The chain's CDR3 is CASSIELAGFGEQFF. The CDR3 bases are TGTGCCAGTAGTATAGAACTAGCGGGATTCGGTGAGCAGTTCTTC.

The chain uses TRBV10-3 and TRBJ1-1; maybe TRBD1 (5 bases). The V gene lost 4 bases and the J gene lost 3 bases, with 9 bases spanning the gap. The CDR3 runs 13 residues. Germline CDR1 is ENHRY and CDR2 is SYGVKD. The CDR3 protein is CAISGKGDTEAFF. The CDR3 region has the DNA TGTGCCATCAGTGGAAAAGGGGACACTGAAGCTTTCTTT.

The chain uses TRBV29-1 and TRBJ2-5; 9 bases line up with TRBD2. The closer fit of TRBJ2-7 to the DNA end suggests the J call may be wrong. The CDR3 totals 14 residues. The germline V gene encodes CDR1 SQVTM and CDR2 ANQGSEA. CDR3 protein: CSVEPSGTAGEQYF. The CDR3 DNA reads as TGCAGCGTTGAACCTAGCGGGACTGCTGGCGAGCAGTACTTC.